This T cell receptor (beta chain) comes out of a study of blood T cell repertoires in COVID-19. Overall study context: Acute and convalescent COVID-19 samples came from the United States, Italy and Spain.

The CDR3 spans 14 residues. Assay used: immunoSEQ multiplex PCR; TCRdb lists only in-frame clones, some missing. The table shows fewer than 300,000 clones, with approximately 85% occurring only once. This chain joins TRBV21-1 and TRBJ2-7; the table's D call of TRBD1 was not tested on the DNA. TRBV21-1 is a pseudogene locus. The sequenced sample was peripheral blood. The TCR comes from a young woman with acute or convalescent COVID-19. The CDR3 nucleotides are TGTGCCAGCAGCAAAGCGACAGGGGGCTACGAGCAGTACTTC. As protein: CASSKATGGYEQYF.